This T cell receptor beta chain is drawn from a study of control samples from healthy donors and cancer patients (dated by TCRdb to the early 2020s). Receptor libraries were prepared by the immunoSEQ multiplex PCR assay. The table was pulled from immuneACCESS by TCRdb, which kept in-frame rearrangements only. Such tables lose some clones; where checked, under half of the loss comes from unresolved V genes, and the rest has no known cause. The sample records roughly 170,000 clones, just under 95% of which are singletons. The top ten constitute over 4% of the sample. Details on this clone: The antigen it binds to is not known. Within one base of it there is no much larger clone, and no base qualities were kept.

The CDR3 starts with the cysteine, ends with the phenylalanine, and has 15 residues. Left in the record is the CDR3 DNA by itself, 45 bases read in frame from the first base. Cut back by 4 bases and 2 bases, the V and J ends lie 11 bases apart. The germline V gene gives CDR1 as MGHDK and CDR2 as SYGVNS. The specimen sequenced was blood. The TCR originated in a woman aged 55-75 years in good health. This chain joins TRBV25-1 to TRBJ2-2; perhaps TRBD1 is the D gene, with 6 bases matching. The DNA reads as follows: TGTGCCAGCAGTGTTGACAGGATAAACACCGGGGAGCTGTTTTTT. Its amino acids are CASSVDRINTGELFF.